Below are 3 T cell receptor beta chains sequenced from a single sample in a study of early T cells in non-severe SARS-CoV-2 infection (TCRdb year 2021). The method was 5' RACE. Sequencing took place on a NextSeq 500. TCRdb handled the public reads itself, with Q25 trimming in fastp and clone calling in MiXCR, and kept productive beta chains. Rows with a matching CDR3 protein are joined into one entry that keeps the most common DNA and genes. Across this sample there are around 82,000 distinct CDR3 sequences, with roughly 14% seen only once. The top ten clones comprise approximately 0.5% of the sample. Sequencing used whole blood. These receptors were obtained from an adult who was a healthcare worker with PCR-confirmed SARS-CoV-2 infection or an uninfected control (not recorded which).

The chain joins TRBV30 to TRBJ2-1; the D is unclear. This CDR3 has 10 residues. Trimming removed 7 bases at V and 4 bases at J, with 5 bases between. The germline V gene has CDR1 GTSNPN and CDR2 SVGIG (reference sequence). The CDR3 region is CALKYNEQFF. CDR3 DNA: TGTGCCTTAAAATACAATGAGCAGTTCTTC.

This clonotype appeared a few times. V gene TRBV30 combines with J gene TRBJ1-2, with TRBD1 matching 8 bases. Germline V lookup: CDR1 GTSNPN, CDR2 SVGIG (reference sequence). Trimming removed 0 bases from V and 4 bases from J; junction bases left unmatched: 7. The CDR3 is 15 residues long. This chain's CDR3 is CAWSVLRTGPYGYTF. CDR3 DNA sequence: TGTGCCTGGAGTGTACTTAGGACAGGGCCCTATGGCTACACCTTC.

A remark on this clonotype: The germline gene is not matched at one end of the junction; a read error may be the cause. This chain uses TRBV10-3 with TRBJ2-3, with D perhaps matching TRBD2 (5 bases). CDR1 is ENHRY, CDR2 SYGVKD, per germline. This CDR3 spans 13 amino acids. The chain's CDR3 is CAISLSSTDTQYF. CDR3 nucleotide sequence: TGTGCCATCAGTCTTTCTAGCACAGATACACAGTATTTT.